The 24 T cell receptor beta chains given below trace back to one sample, sequenced in a study of T cell responses to AZD1222 COVID-19 vaccine (dated by TCRdb to the early 2020s). The time point tag for this specimen amounts to: baseline before first vaccination. Library preparation was by the immunoSEQ multiplex PCR assay. The immuneACCESS repertoire file appears here via TCRdb, limited to in-frame rearrangements. These files lack a portion of the clones; in checked studies, under half of the deficit traces to unresolved V genes, and the cause of the others is not known. This sample lists over 150,000 clones; about nine tenths were detected once. The top ten constitute approximately 17% of the sample. The specimen was peripheral blood, collected on day 0 of AZD1222 vaccination. These receptors all stem from an adult in good health.

The chain has TRBV7-6 and TRBJ1-1; D possibly corresponds to TRBD1 (5 bases). There are 18 residues in the CDR3. Trimming took 1 base from V and 4 from J, leaving 22 bases between them. Germline lookup yields CDR1 SGHVS and CDR2 FNYEAQ. This CDR3 reads CASSLGQGRIAAGTEAFF. Here the CDR3 DNA reads TGTGCCAGCAGCTTAGGGCAGGGACGAATCGCGGCGGGCACTGAAGCTTTCTTT.

V is TRBV24-1 and J is TRBJ1-4, with D unresolved. V was pared by 4 bases and J by 6 bases, with 14 bases between. CDR1 KGHDR and CDR2 SFDVKD come from the germline V gene. The CDR3 length is 15 residues. The CDR3 spells CATSEGLGRDEKLFF. The CDR3 nucleotides are TGTGCCACCAGTGAAGGTTTAGGTCGGGATGAAAAACTGTTTTTT.

This clone was recorded once. The V gene is TRBV7-9, the J gene TRBJ2-5; 8 positions match TRBD2. The trim removed 2 bases at V and 5 bases at J, leaving 7 bases unmatched. The CDR3 consists of 15 residues. CDR1 and CDR2 (germline): SEHNR, FQNEAQ (reference sequence). This CDR3 reads CASSLWLAGLETQYF. The DNA for the CDR3 is TGTGCCAGCAGCTTATGGCTAGCGGGTTTGGAGACCCAGTACTTC.

The genes are TRBV12-3 or TRBV12-4 and TRBJ2-1, with TRBD2 matching over 8 bases. The CDR3 sequence is 13 residues long. V trimming: 8 bases; J trimming: 8 bases; junction bases outside the gene matches: 8. The CDR3 here is CASYSGAPDEQFF. As DNA, the CDR3 is TGTGCCAGCTATAGCGGGGCACCCGATGAGCAGTTCTTC.

V is TRBV27 and J is TRBJ1-4, with 8 positions matching TRBD1. The V segment lost 1 base and the J segment 6 bases; nucleotides outside the gene matches: 1. Germline CDR1 and CDR2: MNHEY and SMNVEV (reference sequence). This CDR3 spans 14 amino acids. The CDR3 DNA reads as TGTGCCAGCAGTTTATGGGGACAGGATGAAAAACTGTTTTTT. Amino acid sequence: CASSLWGQDEKLFF.

The V and J genes are TRBV10-3 and TRBJ1-2; 9 nucleotides agree with TRBD1. V lost 1 base and J lost 2; bases outside the gene matches: 2. This CDR3 comprises 15 residues. Germline V gene data show CDR1 as ENHRY and CDR2 as SYGVKD. The CDR3 bases are TGTGCCATCAGTGAGTTTACAGGGGGCAACTATGGCTACACCTTC. Amino acid sequence: CAISEFTGGNYGYTF.

The chain uses TRBV5-1 and TRBJ2-6; D may be TRBD1 (6 bases). The CDR3 loop spans 17 amino acids. V lost 4 bases and J 0 bases, leaving 14 bases between the germline ends. CDR1 SGHRS and CDR2 YFSETQ come from the germline V gene. For the CDR3, the DNA is TGCGCCAGCAGCCCGACAGGCTTTCCCTCTGGGGCCAACGTCCTGACTTTC. Translating it yields CASSPTGFPSGANVLTF.

This clone appeared once. The V and J genes are TRBV4-3 and TRBJ1-6; TRBD1 might be the D (5 bases). Between the trimmed V and J ends, which lost 1 base and 10 bases, there was a span of 17 bases. The CDR3 has 16 residues. The germline CDR1 and CDR2 sequences are LGHNA and YSLEER. The CDR3 reads CASSQAVSIPGSPLHF. The CDR3 region has the DNA TGCGCCAGCAGCCAAGCGGTATCGATTCCAGGGTCACCCCTCCACTTT.

This clone was seen only once. J is TRBJ2-1 and V is TRBV30; 7 nucleotides match TRBD2. Germline-derived CDR1 and CDR2 are GTSNPN and SVGIG (reference sequence). V lost 0 bases to trimming and J lost 3 bases; unmatched junction nucleotides: 2. This CDR3 is 14 amino acids long. CDR3 DNA: TGTGCCTGGAGTGTCAGCGGGGTCTACAATGAGCAGTTCTTC. Its translation: CAWSVSGVYNEQFF.

The V and J genes are TRBV7-2 and TRBJ1-1; 10 bases map to TRBD1. V lost 5 bases to trimming and J lost 5 bases; unmatched junction nucleotides: 5. CDR3 length: 14 residues. Germline CDR1 and CDR2: SGHTA and FQGNSA. The CDR3 DNA reads as TGTGCCAGCAGCCTGGGACAGGGGCGAACTGAAGCTTTCTTT. It codes for CASSLGQGRTEAFF.

The chain links TRBV30 to TRBJ1-6; TRBD1 aligns across 8 bases. Germline trimming cut 0 bases from V and 14 bases from J; bases unmatched to any gene: 9. CDR3 length: 14 residues. CDR1 and CDR2 from the germline V gene are GTSNPN and SVGIG (reference sequence). For the CDR3, the DNA is TGTGCCTGGAGTGTATGGGACAGGCGTCGGACCCTCCACTTT. Translated: CAWSVWDRRRTLHF. Full variable domain (missing parts from reference TRBV30 and TRBJ1-6): SQTIHQWPATLVQPVGSPLSLECTVEGTSNPNLYWYRQAAGRGLQLLFYSVGIGQISSEVPQNLSASRPQDRQFILSSKKLLLSDSGFYLCAWSVWDRRRTLHFGNGTRLTVT.

This clone was detected only once. The chain joins TRBV21-1 to TRBJ2-1; the D call in the table, TRBD2, was not verified against the DNA. TRBV21-1 is a pseudogene segment. The CDR3 loop spans 16 amino acids. DNA for the CDR3: TGTGCCAGCAGCAAAGAGGAGGGTGCGTCCTACAATGAGCAGTTCTTC. Translation: CASSKEEGASYNEQFF.

CDR3: CASSLNQPQHF. The CDR3 coding sequence is TGTGCCAGCAGCCTTAATCAGCCCCAGCATTTT. The rearrangement uses TRBV28 and TRBJ1-5; D not resolved. This CDR3 is built from 11 residues. V shed 6 bases and J shed 4 bases, with 4 bases lying between them. Germline values: CDR1 MDHEN, CDR2 SYDVKM.

This sequence joins TRBV7-2 and TRBJ1-1, with D hard to call. The CDR3 is made up of 15 amino acids. Trimming shortened V by 3 bases and J by 4 bases, and 15 bases separated the two germline ends. Germline assignment: CDR1 SGHTA and CDR2 FQGNSA. DNA for the CDR3: TGTGCCAGCAGCTTGTTGTCAGGCTGGGTCACTGAAGCTTTCTTT. Protein product: CASSLLSGWVTEAFF. Based on the CDR3 plus reference TRBV7-2 and TRBJ1-1, the full variable domain is GAGVSQSPSNKVTEKGKDVELRCDPISGHTALYWYRQSLGQGLEFLIYFQGNSAPDKSGLPSDRFSAERTGGSVSTLTIQRTQQEDSAVYLCASSLLSGWVTEAFFGQGTRLTVV.

The CDR3, as DNA: TGTGCCAGCAGCCTATTGGTCACCAGCAATCAGCCCCAGCATTTT. It translates to CASSLLVTSNQPQHF. The chain combines TRBV5-5 with TRBJ1-5, with unresolved D. V dropped 4 bases and J dropped 1 base, with 12 bases sitting between them. This CDR3 comprises 15 residues. In germline, CDR1 is SGHKS, CDR2 YYEKEE (reference sequence).

This sequence joins TRBV19 and TRBJ1-6, with D tentatively TRBD1 (6 bases). V was trimmed by 6 bases and J by 9 bases, leaving 18 bases between them. Germline CDR1 LNHDA, CDR2 SQIVND (reference sequence). The CDR3 is made up of 15 amino acids. For the CDR3, the DNA is TGTGCCAGTAGCGCAGCCCGGGGGGCTGTTTCACCCCTCCACTTT. Encoded protein: CASSAARGAVSPLHF.

The rearrangement joins TRBV19 to TRBJ2-2; D might be TRBD2 (7 bases). The CDR3 consists of 17 residues. Trimming took 6 bases from V and 4 from J, leaving 21 bases between them. Germline V CDR1 and CDR2: LNHDA, SQIVND (reference sequence). CDR3 sequence reads: CASSPDGGASVTGELFF. CDR3 bases: TGTGCCAGTAGCCCTGATGGGGGGGCCTCGGTCACCGGGGAGCTGTTTTTT.

The chain has TRBV29-1 and TRBJ1-2; TRBD1 matches at 8 bases. The trim removed 6 bases at V and 14 bases at J, leaving 5 bases unmatched. Germline lookup yields CDR1 SQVTM and CDR2 ANQGSEA. The CDR3 contains 9 residues. CDR3 loop: CSVTGTGTF. CDR3 DNA: TGCAGCGTCACCGGGACAGGAACCTTC.

The V gene is TRBV27, the J gene TRBJ1-5; no clear D. This CDR3 region has 10 residues. Germline CDR1 and CDR2: MNHEY and SMNVEV (reference sequence). V was cut by 8 bases and J by 7 bases, with 6 bases left in between. The CDR3 nucleotides read TGTGCCAGCCTATCCCAGCCCCAGCATTTT. Translated, it gives CASLSQPQHF.

The chain links TRBV4-1 to TRBJ2-7; 9 positions agree with TRBD1. The CDR3 length is 14 residues. Germline-derived CDR1 and CDR2 are MGHRA and YSYEKL. The V segment lost 1 base and the J segment 2 bases; nucleotides outside the gene matches: 0. The CDR3 reads CASSQGDRAYEQYF. CDR3 in DNA: TGCGCCAGCAGCCAAGGGGACAGGGCCTACGAGCAGTACTTC.

The chain has TRBV11-2 and TRBJ2-7; a possible D gene is TRBD1 (5 bases). The CDR3 extends over 15 amino acids. CDR1 is SGHAT, CDR2 FQNNGV, per germline. The germline V and J ends were trimmed by 5 bases and 0 bases, with 14 bases remaining between them. The CDR3 region is CASSTRQWSSYEQYF. In nucleotides, the CDR3 is TGTGCCAGCAGCACCAGACAGTGGAGCTCCTACGAGCAGTACTTC.

The rearrangement uses TRBV5-4 and TRBJ1-3; 9 nucleotides line up with TRBD1. The CDR3 is 19 amino acids. Looked up from germline, CDR1 is SGHNT and CDR2 is YYREEE (reference sequence). Germline trimming cut 0 bases from V and 0 bases from J; bases unmatched to any gene: 10. CDR3 region: CASSLGQGQGPLSGNTIYF. The CDR3 coding sequence is TGTGCCAGCAGCTTGGGGCAGGGACAGGGCCCTCTCTCTGGAAACACCATATATTTT. Full variable domain (rest looked up from reference TRBV5-4 and TRBJ1-3): ETGVTQSPTHLIKTRGQQVTLRCSSQSGHNTVSWYQQALGQGPQFIFQYYREEENGRGNFPPRFSGLQFPNYSSELNVNALELDDSALYLCASSLGQGQGPLSGNTIYFGEGSWLTVV.

This sequence joins TRBV18 and TRBJ2-1; D is perhaps TRBD2 (6 bases). The CDR3 contains 15 residues. Trimming cost V 3 bases and J 4 bases, with 13 bases left between them. Germline loops: CDR1 KGHSH, CDR2 LQKENI. In DNA form, the CDR3 reads TGTGCCAGCTCACCCCGGTCTAGCGCGTACAATGAGCAGTTCTTC. This gives the protein CASSPRSSAYNEQFF.

J is TRBJ2-7 and V is TRBV11-3; tentative D call: TRBD2 (6 bases). Trimming removed 1 base from V and 7 bases from J, with 17 bases in between. The CDR3 runs 15 residues. Germline V gives CDR1 SGHNT, CDR2 YENEEA. As DNA, the CDR3 is TGTGCCAGCAGCTTAGGGGGGGACTTCTCTTATGAGCAGTACTTC. Protein sequence: CASSLGGDFSYEQYF.